This T cell receptor beta chain was identified in a study of blood T cell repertoires in COVID-19. Study at large: Samples representing acute and convalescent COVID-19 were sourced from the United States, Italy and Spain.

Sequenced by immunoSEQ multiplex PCR; TCRdb stores in-frame clones only, minus some. The sample gives 400,000 or so clones, around 87% of which show up once; around 3% is in the top ten. The CDR3 extends over 16 amino acids. CDR1 is MNHEY and CDR2 is SVGAGI in the germline V gene. Germline trimming cut 4 bases from V and 0 bases from J; bases unmatched to any gene: 3. The TCR sequence derives from a human donor in a cohort sampled during active COVID-19. The specimen was peripheral blood. The rearrangement uses TRBV6-5 and TRBJ1-3; TRBD1 agrees at 10 bases. CDR3 sequence reads: CASSSGQGGSGNTIYF. CDR3 nucleotides: TGTGCCAGCAGTTCTGGACAGGGGGGCTCTGGAAACACCATATATTTT.